A single sample gave rise to the 9 T cell receptor beta chains below, sequenced in a study of shared clonotypes between healthy human individuals. The data were produced by immunoSEQ multiplex PCR, yet TCRdb's version contains in-frame clones alone and is incomplete. The sample contains roughly 500,000 clones, around 74% of which appear only once. The material sequenced was PBMCs. Source of these receptors: a woman between 40 and 55 years old in good health. Some clones in this sample may be carry-over from other donors' samples.

CDR3 region: CASSLRQHWGYTF. CDR3 bases: TGTGCCAGCAGCCTCCGACAGCATTGGGGCTACACCTTC. The rearrangement joins TRBV5-6 to TRBJ1-2; weak D call: TRBD1 (5 bases). Per germline, CDR1 SGHDT and CDR2 YYEEEE. V was cut by 4 bases and J by 8 bases, with 15 bases left in between. This CDR3 comprises 13 residues.

This chain joins TRBV19 and TRBJ1-1; no clear D. CDR1 and CDR2 from the germline V gene are LNHDA and SQIVND (reference sequence). The CDR3 covers 12 residues. With 5 bases removed from V and 1 base from J, the gap between germline ends came to 5 bases. The CDR3 coding sequence is TGTGCCAGTAGTCCGACGAACACTGAAGCTTTCTTT. Its protein product is CASSPTNTEAFF.

The rearrangement joins TRBV6-5 to TRBJ1-1; TRBD1 might be the D (6 bases). The CDR3 spans 11 residues. Germline values: CDR1 MNHEY, CDR2 SVGAGI. V was pared by 8 bases and J by 8 bases, with 12 bases between. The CDR3 sequence: CASRGGTEAFF. CDR3 DNA sequence: TGTGCCAGCCGCGGGGGCACGGAAGCTTTCTTT.

The rearrangement joins TRBV2 to TRBJ2-1, with 10 nucleotides matching TRBD1. The CDR3 is made up of 16 amino acids. The germline gives CDR1 SNHLY, CDR2 FYNNEI. Trimming cost V 6 bases and J 2 bases; bases outside gene matches: 7. The CDR3 sequence: CASRLGQGVTYNEQFF. The CDR3 coding sequence is TGTGCCAGCAGGCTTGGACAGGGGGTGACCTACAATGAGCAGTTCTTC.

The genes are TRBV5-6 and TRBJ2-5; 8 nucleotides agree with TRBD1. This CDR3 region has 16 residues. V was pared by 4 bases and J by 4 bases, with 12 bases of the junction left unmatched. The germline V gene encodes CDR1 SGHDT and CDR2 YYEEEE. CDR3: CASSTPRQGLGETQYF. Here the CDR3 DNA reads TGTGCCAGCAGCACCCCCAGACAGGGGCTGGGAGAGACCCAGTACTTC.

The chain carries TRBV30 and TRBJ1-5; D not certain. CDR3 length: 13 residues. Trimming cost V 0 bases and J 2 bases, with 5 bases left between them. Germline V gene lookup returns CDR1 GTSNPN and CDR2 SVGIG (reference sequence). CDR3 region: CAWSVDGNQPQHF. The CDR3 nucleotides read TGTGCCTGGAGTGTGGATGGCAATCAGCCCCAGCATTTT.

Only one count was recorded for this clone. V is TRBV7-3 and J is TRBJ2-1; 9 bases line up with TRBD1. The J segment lost 7 bases and the V segment lost 4 bases, leaving 11 bases of the junction unmatched. The CDR3 has 16 amino acids. Germline values: CDR1 SGHTA, CDR2 FQGTGA. CDR3 loop: CASSSNRGLSKNEQFF. The DNA of the CDR3 is TGTGCCAGCAGCTCGAACAGGGGGCTTTCGAAAAATGAGCAGTTCTTC. Drawing the rest from reference TRBV7-3 and TRBJ2-1, the complete variable domain is GAGVSQTPSNKVTEKGKYVELRCDPISGHTALYWYRQSLGQGPEFLIYFQGTGAADDSGLPNDRFFAVRPEGSVSTLKIQRTERGDSAVYLCASSSNRGLSKNEQFFGPGTRLTVL.

This clone has a single count. The V call is TRBV5-1, the J call TRBJ2-7, with 11 bases fitting TRBD2. Germline lookup yields CDR1 SGHRS and CDR2 YFSETQ. CDR3 length: 16 residues. V gave up 0 bases and J gave up 3 bases; unmatched junction bases: 5. CDR3 nucleotide sequence: TGCGCCAGCAGCTTGGCGGCTACTAGCGGGAGCTACGAGCAGTACTTC. Its translation is CASSLAATSGSYEQYF.

This clone occurred once. The V gene is TRBV7-2, the J gene TRBJ2-7; 7 nucleotides line up with TRBD2. The CDR3 is made up of 15 amino acids. Germline V gene sequence: CDR1 SGHTA, CDR2 FQGNSA. V shed 1 base and J 5 bases; nucleotides not matched to a gene: 8. The CDR3 loop reads CASSLVGGVRNEQYF. In DNA form, the CDR3 reads TGTGCCAGCAGCTTAGTTGGGGGGGTGAGGAACGAGCAGTACTTC.